This T cell receptor (beta chain) was sequenced for a study of T cells in localized non-small cell lung cancer (dated by TCRdb to 2019 to 2021). Background on the whole study: The study analyzed T cell repertoires of 236 early-stage NSCLC patients, comparing tumors and uninvolved tumor-adjacent lungs. The mean age of the NSCLC patients was under 70 years, with 120 to 150 men and around 110 women. All 250 or so NSCLC patients in the cohort were treatment-naive and had localized lung tumors that were resected.

The investigation overall reported the following: The highest T cell clonality was observed in uninvolved tumor-adjacent lung, where clonality exceeded that of tumor, suggesting that antigenic responses were more focused in uninvolved tumor-adjacent lung. Longer overall survival was associated with higher T cell density in blood, whereas shorter survival was associated with higher clonality in adjacent lung. A median of approximately 57 of the top 100 tumor clones were detected in paired uninvolved adjacent lung, and around 30 of these tumor clones were also found among the top 100 clones of the paired uninvolved adjacent lung. Multi-region tumor sequencing was not performed, so intratumor heterogeneity could not be excluded. Since the design was exploratory, TCR variables were selected using unadjusted p-values with no false-discovery rate correction.

TCR beta CDR3 regions were sequenced from DNA using the immunoSEQ Assay. The original methods were these. T cell density was computed as TCR beta template counts normalized to usable DNA estimated by amplifying housekeeping genes. The preseqR package was used to estimate richness by extrapolating to 400,000 templates for PBMC samples and to 120,000 templates for tissue samples. Clonality was taken to be one minus Pielou's evenness. Tissue-enriched TCRs were identified through differential abundance testing performed on productive amino-acid clonotypes, with a minimum total count of 5 and an alpha of 0.1. The Jaccard Index and the Morisita Overlap Index were used to measure repertoire overlap between compartments. GLIPH grouped TCR beta CDR3s together with public tetramer-defined viral CDR3s, and a viral motif had to include at least three viral sequences and show V-gene enrichment. The table comes from immuneACCESS by way of TCRdb, which keeps in-frame sequences with V and J called. Part of the clones is missing from these tables; in studies checked, under half for an unresolved V gene and the rest for unknown reasons. The DNA gave D and trimming, while V, J and clone size come from that table. In all, the sample holds 25,000 to 30,000 clones, and roughly 91% of those were seen once. The top ten clones comprise approximately 13% of the sample.

Comments on this clone: Its antigen is still unknown. Base quality data are lacking; no much larger clone is found one base away.

At diagnosis, tumor, uninvolved tumor-adjacent lung and peripheral blood were collected and then preserved as a mix of FFPE and fresh-frozen material. For TCR repertoire profiling, blood samples were analyzed in the form of peripheral blood mononuclear cells. The TCR sequence derives from a female donor over 55 with stage III squamous cell lung carcinoma. The sequenced sample was peripheral blood, obtained before any cancer treatment.

CDR3 loop: CASSPEARANEKLFF. The nucleotide sequence reads TGTGCCAGCAGTCCCGAGGCCAGGGCTAATGAAAAACTGTTTTTT. The chain couples TRBV28 to TRBJ1-4; the D gene is perhaps TRBD1, from 5 matching bases. From a lookup of the germline V gene, CDR1 and CDR2 are MDHEN and SYDVKM. V is cut by 5 bases and J by 3 bases, and the space between the germline ends is 13 bases. The CDR3 runs 15 residues from the cysteine to the phenylalanine. Of all the DNA, just the CDR3 is kept, 45 bases in frame from base 1.